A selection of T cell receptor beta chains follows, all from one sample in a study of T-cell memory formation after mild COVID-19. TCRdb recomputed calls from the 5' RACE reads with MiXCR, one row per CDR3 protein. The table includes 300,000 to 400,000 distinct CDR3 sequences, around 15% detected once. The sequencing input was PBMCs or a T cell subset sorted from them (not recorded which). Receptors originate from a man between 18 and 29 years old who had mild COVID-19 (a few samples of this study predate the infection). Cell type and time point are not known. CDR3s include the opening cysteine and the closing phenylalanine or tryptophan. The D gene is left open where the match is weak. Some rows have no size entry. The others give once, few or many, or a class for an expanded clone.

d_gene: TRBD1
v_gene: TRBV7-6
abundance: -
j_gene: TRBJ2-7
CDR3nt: TGTGCCAGCAGCTTAGGGGGGACAGGGGGCGCGGAGGAGCAGTACTTC
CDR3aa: CASSLGGTGGAEEQYF

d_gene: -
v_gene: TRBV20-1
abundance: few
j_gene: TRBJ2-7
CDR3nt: TGCAGTGCTAGAGCCAATGGACAGCTCTACGAGCAGTACTTC
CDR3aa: CSARANGQLYEQYF

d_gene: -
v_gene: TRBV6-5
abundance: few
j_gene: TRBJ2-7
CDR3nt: TGTGCCAGCAGTTATCTCAGGGGCTCGGGAGAGCAGTACTTC
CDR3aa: CASSYLRGSGEQYF

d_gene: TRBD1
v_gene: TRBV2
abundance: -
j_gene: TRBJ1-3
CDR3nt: TGTGCCAGCAGCCGACAGGGTGGAAACACCATATATTTT
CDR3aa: CASSRQGGNTIYF

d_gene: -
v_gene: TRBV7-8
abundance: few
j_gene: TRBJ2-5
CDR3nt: TGTGCCAGCAGCCAATTAGGTACAATTAAAGAGACCCAGTACTTC
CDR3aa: CASSQLGTIKETQYF

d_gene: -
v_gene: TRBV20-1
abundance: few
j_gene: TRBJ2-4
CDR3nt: TGCAGTGCTAGAGACGCGGGACAAGCCAAAAACATTCAGTACTTC
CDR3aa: CSARDAGQAKNIQYF

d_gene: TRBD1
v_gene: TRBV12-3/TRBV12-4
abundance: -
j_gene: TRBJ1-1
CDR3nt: TGTGCCAGCAGTCCACAGGGGTGGAACACTGAAGCTTTCTTT
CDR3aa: CASSPQGWNTEAFF

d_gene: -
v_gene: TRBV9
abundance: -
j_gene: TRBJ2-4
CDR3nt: TGTGCCAGCAGCGTAAATGGGGGCATTCAGTACTTC
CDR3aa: CASSVNGGIQYF

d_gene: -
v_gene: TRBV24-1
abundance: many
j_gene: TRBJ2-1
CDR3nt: TGTGCCACCAGTGATTTAGGTCGGCCGTTGGAGCAGTTCTTC
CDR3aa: CATSDLGRPLEQFF

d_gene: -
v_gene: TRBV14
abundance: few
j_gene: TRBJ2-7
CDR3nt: TGTGCCAGCAGCCACCGCATGTGGATCTACGAGCAGTACTTC
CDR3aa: CASSHRMWIYEQYF

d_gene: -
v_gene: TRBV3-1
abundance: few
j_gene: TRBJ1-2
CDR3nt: TGTGCCAGCAGCCAGCGGGGCTGGGACTATGGCTACACCTTC
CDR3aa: CASSQRGWDYGYTF

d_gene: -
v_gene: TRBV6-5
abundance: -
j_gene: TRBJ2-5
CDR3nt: TGTGCCAGCGGCCTATTGGAGACCCAGTACTTC
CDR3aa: CASGLLETQYF

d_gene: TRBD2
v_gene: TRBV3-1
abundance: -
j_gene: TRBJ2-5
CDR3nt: TGTGCCAGCAGCGAGACTAGCGAGGAGACCCAGTACTTC
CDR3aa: CASSETSEETQYF

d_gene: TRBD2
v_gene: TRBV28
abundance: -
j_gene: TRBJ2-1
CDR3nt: TGTGCCAGCAGTCCCAGCGGGGGGACCTACAATGAGCAGTTCTTC
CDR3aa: CASSPSGGTYNEQFF

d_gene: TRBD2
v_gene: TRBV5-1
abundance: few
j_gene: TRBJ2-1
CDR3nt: TGCGCCAGCAGCGCGCATAGCGGGGGCTCCTACAATGAGCAGTTCTTC
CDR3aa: CASSAHSGGSYNEQFF

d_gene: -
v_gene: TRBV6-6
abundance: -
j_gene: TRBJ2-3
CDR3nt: TGTGCCAGCAAGCGTCTCACAGATACGCAGTATTTT
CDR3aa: CASKRLTDTQYF

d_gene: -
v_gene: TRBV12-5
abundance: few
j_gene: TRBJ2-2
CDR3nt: TGTGCTAGTGGTTTGGGACAGCCGAACACCGGGGAGCTGTTTTTT
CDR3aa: CASGLGQPNTGELFF

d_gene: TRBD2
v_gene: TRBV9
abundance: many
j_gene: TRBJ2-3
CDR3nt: TGTGCCAGCAGCGTAGGCCTAGCGGGTACAGATACGCAGTATTTT
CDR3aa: CASSVGLAGTDTQYF

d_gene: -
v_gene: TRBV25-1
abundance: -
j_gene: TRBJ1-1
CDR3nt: TGTGCCAGCAGTGAATACCAGGGTCGGAGTGGTAGCACTGAAGCTTTCTTT
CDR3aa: CASSEYQGRSGSTEAFF

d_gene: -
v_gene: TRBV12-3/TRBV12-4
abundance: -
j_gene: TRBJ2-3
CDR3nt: TGTGCCAGCAGTTTTCAGGGAGGAGGGGATACGCAGTATTTT
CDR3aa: CASSFQGGGDTQYF

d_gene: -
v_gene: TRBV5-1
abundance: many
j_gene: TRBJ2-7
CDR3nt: TGCGCCAGCAGCTTGATGGGGCAGGCCGTCTCCTACGAGCAGTACTTC
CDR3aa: CASSLMGQAVSYEQYF

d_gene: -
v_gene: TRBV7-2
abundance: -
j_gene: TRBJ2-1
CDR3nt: TGTGCCAGCAGCTTAGGGACTATAGCCGGCCACAATGAGCAGTTCTTC
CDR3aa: CASSLGTIAGHNEQFF

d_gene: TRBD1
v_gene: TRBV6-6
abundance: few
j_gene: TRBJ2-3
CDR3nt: TGTGCCAGCAGTACGCCGGGACAGGGGGCGGCAGATACGCAGTATTTT
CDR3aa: CASSTPGQGAADTQYF

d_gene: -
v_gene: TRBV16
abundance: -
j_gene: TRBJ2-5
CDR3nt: TGTGCCAGCAACCAACGGCAGGGTAAGACCCAGTACTTC
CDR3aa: CASNQRQGKTQYF

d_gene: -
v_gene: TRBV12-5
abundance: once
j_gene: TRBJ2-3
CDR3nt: TGTGCTAGTGGTTCTGGAGGCGGGGCAGATACGCAGTATTTT
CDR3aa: CASGSGGGADTQYF

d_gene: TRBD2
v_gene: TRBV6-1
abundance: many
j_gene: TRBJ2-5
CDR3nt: TGTGCCAGCAGTGAATCCGCGGGGGGCCAAGAGACCCAGTACTTC
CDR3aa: CASSESAGGQETQYF

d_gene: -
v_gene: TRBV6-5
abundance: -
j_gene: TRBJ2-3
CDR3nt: TGTGCCAGCAGTTACTCCGAAAACACGGATACGCAGTATTTT
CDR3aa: CASSYSENTDTQYF

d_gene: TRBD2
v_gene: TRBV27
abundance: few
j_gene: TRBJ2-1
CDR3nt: TGTGCCAGCAGCCGCCCCGGGTCGGGGGGGGACAATGAGCAGTTCTTC
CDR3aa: CASSRPGSGGDNEQFF

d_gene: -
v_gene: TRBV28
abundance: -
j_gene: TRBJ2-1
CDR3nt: TGTGCCAGCAGTGGGAGAAGTCAGTTCTTC
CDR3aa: CASSGRSQFF

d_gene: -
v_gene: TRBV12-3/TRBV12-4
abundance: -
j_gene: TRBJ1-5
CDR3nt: TGTGCCAGCAGTCCCGGGACGGATTATAGCAATCAGCCCCAGCATTTT
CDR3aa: CASSPGTDYSNQPQHF

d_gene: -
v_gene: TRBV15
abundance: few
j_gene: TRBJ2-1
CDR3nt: TGTGCCACCAGCAGAGAAGGGGCGTCCTACAATGAGCAGTTCTTC
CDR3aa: CATSREGASYNEQFF

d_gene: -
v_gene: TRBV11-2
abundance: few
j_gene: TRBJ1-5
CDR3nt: TGTGCCAGCAGCGCTGGCAGGAATCAGCCCCAGCATTTT
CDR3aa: CASSAGRNQPQHF

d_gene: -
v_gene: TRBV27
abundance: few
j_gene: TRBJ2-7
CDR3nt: TGTGCCAGCAGTGGTGACAGTAGCTACGAGCAGTACTTC
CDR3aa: CASSGDSSYEQYF

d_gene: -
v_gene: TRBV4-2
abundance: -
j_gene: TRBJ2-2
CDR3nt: TGTGCCAGCAGCCAAGGAGGACTAATGAACACCGGGGAGCTGTTTTTT
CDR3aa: CASSQGGLMNTGELFF

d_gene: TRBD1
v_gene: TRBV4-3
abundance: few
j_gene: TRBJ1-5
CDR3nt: TGCGCCAGCAGCCAAGATCGAGACAGGGGCAATCAGCCCCAGCATTTT
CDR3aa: CASSQDRDRGNQPQHF

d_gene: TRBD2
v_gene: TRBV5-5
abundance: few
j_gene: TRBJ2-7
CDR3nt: TGTGCCAGCAGTTATCGGGGGGTTTACGAGCAGTGCTTC
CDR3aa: CASSYRGVYEQCF

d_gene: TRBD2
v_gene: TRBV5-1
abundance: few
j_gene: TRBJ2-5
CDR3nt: TGCGCCAGCACCCTAGCGGGGGGGCGAGAGACCCAGTACTTC
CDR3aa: CASTLAGGRETQYF

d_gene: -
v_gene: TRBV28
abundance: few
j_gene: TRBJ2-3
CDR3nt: TGTGCCAGCAGTGCAGAGACCGGGACTCGCATCAATACGCAGTATTTT
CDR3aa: CASSAETGTRINTQYF

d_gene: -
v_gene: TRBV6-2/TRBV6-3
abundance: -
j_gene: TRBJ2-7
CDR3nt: TGTGCCAGCACCTTAAGGGCAGAGAGCTCCTACGAGCAGTACTTC
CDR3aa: CASTLRAESSYEQYF

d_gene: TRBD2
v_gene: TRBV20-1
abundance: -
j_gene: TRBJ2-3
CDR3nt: TGCAGTGCTAGAGATGTCCGGGGGGGCCGCACAGATACGCAGTATTTT
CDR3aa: CSARDVRGGRTDTQYF